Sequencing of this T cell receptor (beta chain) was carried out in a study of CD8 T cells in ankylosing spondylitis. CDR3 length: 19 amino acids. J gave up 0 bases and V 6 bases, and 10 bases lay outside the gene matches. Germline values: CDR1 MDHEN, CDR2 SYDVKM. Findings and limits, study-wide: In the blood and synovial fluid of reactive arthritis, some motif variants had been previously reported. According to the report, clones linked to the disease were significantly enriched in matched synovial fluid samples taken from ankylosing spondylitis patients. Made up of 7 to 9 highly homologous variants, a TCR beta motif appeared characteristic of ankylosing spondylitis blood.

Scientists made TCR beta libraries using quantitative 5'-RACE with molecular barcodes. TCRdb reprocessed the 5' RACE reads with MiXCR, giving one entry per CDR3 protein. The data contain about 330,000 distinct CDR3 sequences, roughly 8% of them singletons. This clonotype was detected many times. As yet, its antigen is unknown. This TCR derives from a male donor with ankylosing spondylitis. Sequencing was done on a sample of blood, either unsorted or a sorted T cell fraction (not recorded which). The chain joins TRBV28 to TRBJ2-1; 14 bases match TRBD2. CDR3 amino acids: CASRGFIGTSGSSYNEQFF. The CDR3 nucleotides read TGTGCCAGCAGGGGGTTTATTGGGACTAGCGGGAGCTCCTACAATGAGCAGTTCTTC.